These 28 T cell receptor beta chains were all obtained from the same sample, sequenced in a study of control samples from healthy donors and cancer patients. TCRdb keeps only in-frame clones here, not all; method: immunoSEQ multiplex PCR. The sample has tens of thousands of clones; around 89% are singletons. The sample was blood. These receptors came from a man in his forties or fifties in good health.

The chain recombines TRBV6-5 with TRBJ2-3, with D uncertain. CDR1 MNHEY and CDR2 SVGAGI come from the germline V gene. V lost 0 bases, J lost 1 base, and 11 bases lay in between. The CDR3 is 16 residues long. The CDR3 region has the DNA TGTGCCAGCAGTTACTCGATAGCTGGGCGCACAGATACGCAGTATTTT. Its protein is CASSYSIAGRTDTQYF.

This clone occurred once. V is TRBV27 and J is TRBJ2-1; D may be TRBD1 or TRBD2 (5 bases each). The V and J ends lost 7 bases and 12 bases respectively, with 25 bases between them. The CDR3 consists of 15 residues. Germline-derived CDR1 and CDR2 are MNHEY and SMNVEV (reference sequence). The DNA for the CDR3 is TGTGCCAGCATTCGCTATACCTTCGGGGCGGGCAGGCAGTTCTTC. It translates to CASIRYTFGAGRQFF.

This chain connects TRBV5-6 to TRBJ2-2, with D perhaps assigned TRBD1 or TRBD2 (6 bases each). V was shortened by 3 bases and J by 7 bases, with 16 bases between the two germline ends. Germline V gene data show CDR1 as SGHDT and CDR2 as YYEEEE. The CDR3 covers 15 residues. The CDR3 reads CASSSTAGGDGELFF. CDR3 nucleotide sequence: TGTGCCAGCAGCTCCACGGCCGGGGGCGACGGGGAGCTGTTTTTT.

The chain couples TRBV6-4 to TRBJ2-2; D gene uncertain. V shed 2 bases and J shed 1 base, with 14 bases lying between them. The CDR3 has 17 amino acids. Germline CDR1 and CDR2: MRHNA and SNTAGT. CDR3 nucleotides: TGTGCCAGCAGTGACAGGGCCCCCATTGGGAACACCGGGGAGCTGTTTTTT. Protein: CASSDRAPIGNTGELFF.

The V and J genes are TRBV7-9 and TRBJ1-4; D may be TRBD1 (5 bases). The germline CDR1 and CDR2 sequences are SEHNR and FQNEAQ (reference sequence). V gave up 7 bases and J gave up 4 bases, with 13 bases separating them. The CDR3 sequence is 14 residues long. The CDR3 DNA follows: TGTGCCAGCACAGAGGGGCGGAATAATGAAAAACTGTTTTTT. Encoded protein: CASTEGRNNEKLFF.

The chain carries TRBV30 and TRBJ1-4, with D possibly matching TRBD1 (6 bases). Looked up from germline, CDR1 is GTSNPN and CDR2 is SVGIG (reference sequence). V lost 5 bases, J lost 4 bases, and 14 bases lay in between. This CDR3 has 14 residues. The CDR3 DNA reads as TGTGCCTGGTGGTCCAGGGGAATTAATGAAAAACTGTTTTTT. It specifies CAWWSRGINEKLFF.

The chain carries TRBV5-6 and TRBJ1-2, with TRBD1 as a possible D gene (6 bases). Germline CDR1 SGHDT, CDR2 YYEEEE. Between the trimmed V and J ends, which lost 6 bases and 3 bases, there was a span of 24 bases. The CDR3 extends over 17 amino acids. In DNA, the CDR3 is TGTGCCAGCAACCTGAGAACAGGGCTACCGACAGACTATGGCTACACCTTC. It specifies CASNLRTGLPTDYGYTF.

The chain recombines TRBV4-3 with TRBJ2-5; tentatively, D is TRBD1 or TRBD2 (5 bases each). V was shortened by 0 bases and J by 3 bases, with 20 bases between the two germline ends. This CDR3 spans 18 amino acids. CDR1 and CDR2 from the germline V gene are LGHNA and YSLEER. The CDR3 DNA is TGCGCCAGCAGCCAAGATCGGGATTTAGGGTTCAGGGAAGAGACCCAGTACTTC. Protein sequence: CASSQDRDLGFREETQYF.

The rearrangement joins TRBV5-1 to TRBJ2-1; 12 bases line up with TRBD2. The CDR3 runs 18 residues. V was pared by 3 bases and J by 0 bases, with 7 bases of the junction left unmatched. Germline lookup yields CDR1 SGHRS and CDR2 YFSETQ. The chain's CDR3 is CASSSSGLAGTSYNEQFF. The CDR3 DNA is TGCGCCAGCAGCTCCTCGGGACTAGCGGGCACCTCCTACAATGAGCAGTTCTTC.

The chain is built from TRBV3-1 (or the pseudogene TRBV3-2) and TRBJ1-2; a weak D match, TRBD1 (5 bases). V was trimmed by 1 base and J by 5 bases, leaving 17 bases between them. Germline V CDR1 and CDR2: LGHDT, YNNKEL (reference sequence). The CDR3 length is 16 residues. The CDR3 nucleotides read TGTGCCAGCAGCCAAGTTGGGGGTAGTCATTGGTATGGCTACACCTTC. As protein: CASSQVGGSHWYGYTF.

J is TRBJ1-5 and V is TRBV21-1; the DNA was not compared with TRBD1, the D call given in the table. TRBV21-1 is shown as a pseudogene. The CDR3 has 18 amino acids. The CDR3 DNA reads TGTGCCAGCAGCAAAGAACGGGACAGGACGGAAGGGGATCAGCCCCAGCATTTT. Translation: CASSKERDRTEGDQPQHF.

V and J are TRBV12-5 and TRBJ1-1; no definite D call. This CDR3 spans 14 amino acids. CDR1 is LGHNT and CDR2 is FRNRAP in the germline V gene. Deletions cut 2 bases from V and 1 base from J, with 8 bases between. CDR3 residues: CASGLQPANTEAFF. The CDR3 bases are TGTGCTAGTGGTTTGCAACCAGCGAACACTGAAGCTTTCTTT.

The V call is TRBV30, the J call TRBJ2-7, with 7 bases matching TRBD1. Germline V lookup: CDR1 GTSNPN, CDR2 SVGIG (reference sequence). V shed 2 bases, J shed 4 bases, and the junction held 5 bases outside the gene matches. The CDR3 consists of 13 residues. CDR3 in amino acids: CAWSSQGVYEQYF. CDR3 sequence (DNA): TGTGCCTGGAGTTCCCAGGGGGTTTACGAGCAGTACTTC.

This chain uses TRBV19 with TRBJ2-7, with 8 bases that match TRBD2. In germline, CDR1 is LNHDA, CDR2 SQIVND (reference sequence). J lost 2 bases, V lost 3 bases, and 9 bases had no gene match. The CDR3 covers 16 residues. The CDR3 region has the DNA TGTGCCAGTAGTATTAACCTAGCGGGTCCCCCCTACGAGCAGTACTTC. Protein product: CASSINLAGPPYEQYF.

There are a few counts of this clone. The chain uses TRBV12-3 or TRBV12-4 and TRBJ1-6; D is unclear. CDR3 size: 13 residues. V was pared by 3 bases and J by 11 bases, with 11 bases between. CDR3 protein: CASSFGSSAPLHF. The DNA of the CDR3 is TGTGCCAGCAGTTTCGGGTCCTCCGCACCCCTCCACTTT.

This chain connects TRBV5-4 to TRBJ2-2; D gene ambiguous. Germline V gene lookup returns CDR1 SGHNT and CDR2 YYREEE (reference sequence). The V end was cut by 1 base, the J end by 3 bases, with 7 bases between. There are 14 residues in the CDR3. The CDR3 here is CASSLLGYTGELFF. DNA of the CDR3: TGTGCCAGCAGCTTGTTAGGGTACACCGGGGAGCTGTTTTTT.

V and J are TRBV11-2 and TRBJ1-3; D is ambiguous. The germline V and J ends were trimmed by 0 bases and 2 bases, with 20 bases remaining between them. The CDR3 spans 19 residues. Germline CDR1 reads SGHAT; CDR2 reads FQNNGV. The DNA of the CDR3 is TGTGCCAGCAGCTTAGAGTGGTGGGCAGATGAGGTACCTGGAAACACCATATATTTT. It encodes CASSLEWWADEVPGNTIYF.

The rearrangement joins TRBV19 to TRBJ2-7; D possibly corresponds to TRBD1 (6 bases). Germline V gives CDR1 LNHDA, CDR2 SQIVND (reference sequence). Trimming removed 6 bases from V and 5 bases from J, with 17 bases in between. The CDR3 consists of 14 residues. In DNA form, the CDR3 reads TGTGCCAGTAGGCGGTCCGGGGACAACCACGAGCAGTACTTC. Protein: CASRRSGDNHEQYF.

This chain connects TRBV30 to TRBJ1-4; 11 bases match TRBD1. The V gene's germline CDR1 is GTSNPN and CDR2 SVGIG (reference sequence). The V gene end was trimmed by 0 bases and the J gene end by 0 bases; junction bases not matched to a gene: 9. The CDR3 covers 19 residues. The CDR3 region is CAWSVRTGGRRATNEKLFF. In DNA form, the CDR3 reads TGTGCCTGGAGTGTCCGGACAGGGGGCAGGAGGGCAACTAATGAAAAACTGTTTTTT.

This chain connects TRBV4-2 to TRBJ1-2; TRBD1 is a possible D gene (5 bases). The germline V and J ends were trimmed by 2 bases and 2 bases, with 6 bases remaining between them. The CDR3 contains 13 residues. Germline lookup yields CDR1 LGHNA and CDR2 YNFKEQ. Here the CDR3 DNA reads TGTGCCAGCAGCCAATGGGGGAACTATGGCTACACCTTC. Its protein product is CASSQWGNYGYTF.

In DNA form, the CDR3 reads TGCAGTGCTAGTATCCAAAACAATGAGCAGTTCTTC. Encoded protein: CSASIQNNEQFF. The rearrangement uses TRBV20-1 and TRBJ2-1; D is uncertain. The germline CDR1 and CDR2 sequences are DFQATT and SNEGSKA (reference sequence). The CDR3 runs to 12 residues. V was pared by 3 bases and J by 5 bases, with 8 bases between.

The V and J genes are TRBV6-5 and TRBJ1-1; D remains unclear. The V gene's germline CDR1 is MNHEY and CDR2 SVGAGI. The CDR3 runs to 15 residues. V was clipped by 7 bases and J by 4 bases, with 19 bases between them. This CDR3 is CASTPRPNRGTEAFF. DNA of the CDR3: TGTGCCAGCACCCCACGACCTAACCGGGGCACTGAAGCTTTCTTT.

This clone was seen only once. J is TRBJ2-2 and V is TRBV24-1; the D gene is possibly TRBD1 (5 bases). The CDR3 spans 16 residues. The germline V gene encodes CDR1 KGHDR and CDR2 SFDVKD. V was pared by 1 base and J by 0 bases, with 8 bases between. As DNA, the CDR3 is TGTGCCACCAGTGATTTCCGGACACCGAACACCGGGGAGCTGTTTTTT. It yields the protein CATSDFRTPNTGELFF.

V is TRBV6-5 and J is TRBJ2-5; 8 bases are shared with TRBD1. CDR1 and CDR2 (germline): MNHEY, SVGAGI. The V segment lost 6 bases and the J segment 5 bases; nucleotides outside the gene matches: 5. This CDR3 comprises 13 residues. Written as DNA, the CDR3 is TGTGCCAGCAGCCCGGACAGGGCGGAGACCCAGTACTTC. Translation gives CASSPDRAETQYF.

J is TRBJ1-6 and V is TRBV6-2 or TRBV6-3; 7 nucleotides line up with TRBD1. The trim removed 6 bases at V and 6 bases at J, leaving 14 bases unmatched. The CDR3 loop spans 17 amino acids. Per the germline V gene, CDR1 is MNHEY and CDR2 is SVGEGT. Here the CDR3 DNA reads TGTGCCAGCAGCCAATACAAAGGGACAGTGGTTAATTCACCCCTCCACTTT. The encoded protein is CASSQYKGTVVNSPLHF.

J is TRBJ1-1 and V is TRBV9, with TRBD1 matching 8 bases. This CDR3 is built from 12 residues. The junction had 1 base not matched to a gene; V was cut back by 3 bases and J by 6 bases. The V gene's germline CDR1 is SGDLS and CDR2 YYNGEE. CDR3 loop: CASSETGAEAFF. The CDR3 DNA is TGTGCCAGCAGCGAGACAGGGGCTGAAGCTTTCTTT. Together with reference TRBV9 and TRBJ1-1, the CDR3 gives the full variable domain: DSGVTQTPKHLITATGQRVTLRCSPRSGDLSVYWYQQSLDQGLQFLIQYYNGEERAKGNILERFSAQQFPDLHSELNLSSLELGDSALYFCASSETGAEAFFGQGTRLTVV.

The chain couples TRBV7-2 to TRBJ2-7; D unresolved. V lost 6 bases to trimming and J lost 3 bases, with 6 bases between them. The germline gives CDR1 SGHTA, CDR2 FQGNSA. The CDR3 extends over 11 amino acids. The CDR3 protein is CASSRDYEQYF. CDR3 in DNA: TGTGCCAGCAGTCGCGACTACGAGCAGTACTTC.

The gene calls are TRBV19 and TRBJ2-1; D may be TRBD2 (6 bases). Germline assignment: CDR1 LNHDA and CDR2 SQIVND (reference sequence). This CDR3 has 15 residues. V lost 3 bases and J lost 4, with 13 bases in between. This CDR3 reads CASSMEGIGYNEQFF. CDR3 DNA sequence: TGTGCCAGTAGTATGGAGGGAATCGGTTACAATGAGCAGTTCTTC.